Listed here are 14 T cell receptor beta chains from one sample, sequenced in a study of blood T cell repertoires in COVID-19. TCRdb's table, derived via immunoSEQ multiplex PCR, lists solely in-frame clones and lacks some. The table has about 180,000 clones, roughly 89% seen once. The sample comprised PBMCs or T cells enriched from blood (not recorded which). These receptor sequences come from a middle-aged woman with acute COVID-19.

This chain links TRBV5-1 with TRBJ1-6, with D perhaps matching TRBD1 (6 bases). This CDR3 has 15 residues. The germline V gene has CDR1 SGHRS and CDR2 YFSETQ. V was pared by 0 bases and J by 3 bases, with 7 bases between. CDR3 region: CASSLGQVYNSPLHF. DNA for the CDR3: TGCGCCAGCAGCTTGGGACAGGTCTATAATTCACCCCTCCACTTT.

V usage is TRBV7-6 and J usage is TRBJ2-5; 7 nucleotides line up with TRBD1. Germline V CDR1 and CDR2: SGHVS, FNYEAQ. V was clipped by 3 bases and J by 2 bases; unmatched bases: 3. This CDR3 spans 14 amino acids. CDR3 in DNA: TGTGCCAGCAGCTTCACAGGGGAACAAGAGACCCAGTACTTC. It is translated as CASSFTGEQETQYF. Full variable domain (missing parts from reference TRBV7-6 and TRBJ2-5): GAGVSQSPRYKVTKRGQDVALRCDPISGHVSLYWYRQALGQGPEFLTYFNYEAQQDKSGLPNDRFSAERPEGSISTLTIQRTEQRDSAMYRCASSFTGEQETQYFGPGTRLLVL.

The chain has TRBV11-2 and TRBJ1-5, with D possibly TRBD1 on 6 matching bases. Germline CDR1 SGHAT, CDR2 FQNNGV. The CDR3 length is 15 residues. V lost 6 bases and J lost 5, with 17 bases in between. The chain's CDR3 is CASSLHPGGDQPQHF. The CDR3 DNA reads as TGTGCCAGCAGTCTCCACCCGGGGGGCGATCAGCCCCAGCATTTT.

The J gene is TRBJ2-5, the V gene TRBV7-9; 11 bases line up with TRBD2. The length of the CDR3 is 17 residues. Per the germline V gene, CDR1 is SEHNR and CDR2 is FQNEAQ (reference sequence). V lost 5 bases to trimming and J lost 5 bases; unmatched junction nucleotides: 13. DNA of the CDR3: TGTGCCAGCAGCCCGCACCTGACTAGCGGGAATCAGGAGACCCAGTACTTC. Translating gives CASSPHLTSGNQETQYF.

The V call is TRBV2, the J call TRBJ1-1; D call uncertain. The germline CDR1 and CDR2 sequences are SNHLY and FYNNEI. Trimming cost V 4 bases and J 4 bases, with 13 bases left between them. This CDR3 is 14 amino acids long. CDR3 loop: CASSGGFRSTEAFF. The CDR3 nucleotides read TGTGCCAGCAGTGGTGGGTTTCGGAGCACTGAAGCTTTCTTT. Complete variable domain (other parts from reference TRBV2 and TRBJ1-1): EPEVTQTPSHQVTQMGQEVILRCVPISNHLYFYWYRQILGQKVEFLVSFYNNEISEKSEIFDDQFSVERPDGSNFTLKIRSTKLEDSAMYFCASSGGFRSTEAFFGQGTRLTVV.

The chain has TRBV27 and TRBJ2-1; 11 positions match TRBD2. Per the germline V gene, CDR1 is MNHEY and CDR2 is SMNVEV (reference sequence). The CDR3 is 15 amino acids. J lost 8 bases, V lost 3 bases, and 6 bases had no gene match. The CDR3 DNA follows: TGTGCCAGCAGTTTTAGCGGGAGGGCCGGAGATGAGCAGTTCTTC. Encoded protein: CASSFSGRAGDEQFF.

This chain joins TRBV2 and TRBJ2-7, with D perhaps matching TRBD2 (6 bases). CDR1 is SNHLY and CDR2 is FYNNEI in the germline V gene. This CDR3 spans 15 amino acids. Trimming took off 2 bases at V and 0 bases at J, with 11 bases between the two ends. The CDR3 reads CASSERAGSSYEQYF. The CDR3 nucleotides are TGTGCCAGCAGTGAAAGGGCGGGGAGCTCCTACGAGCAGTACTTC.

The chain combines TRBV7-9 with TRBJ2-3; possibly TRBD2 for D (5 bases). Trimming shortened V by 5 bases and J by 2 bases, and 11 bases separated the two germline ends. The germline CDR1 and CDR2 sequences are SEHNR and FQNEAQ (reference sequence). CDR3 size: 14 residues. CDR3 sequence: CASSLGLPTDTQYF. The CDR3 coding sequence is TGTGCCAGCAGCCTCGGACTTCCCACAGATACGCAGTATTTT.

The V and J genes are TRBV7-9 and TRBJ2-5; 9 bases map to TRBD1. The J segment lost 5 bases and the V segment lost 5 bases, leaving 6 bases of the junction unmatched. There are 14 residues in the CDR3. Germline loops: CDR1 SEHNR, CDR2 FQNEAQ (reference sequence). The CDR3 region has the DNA TGTGCCAGCAGCCTCACAGGGGGCAGGGAGACCCAGTACTTC. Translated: CASSLTGGRETQYF. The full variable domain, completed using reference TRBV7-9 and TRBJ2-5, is DTGVSQNPRHKITKRGQNVTFRCDPISEHNRLYWYRQTLGQGPEFLTYFQNEAQLEKSRLLSDRFSAERPKGSFSTLEIQRTEQGDSAMYLCASSLTGGRETQYFGPGTRLLVL.

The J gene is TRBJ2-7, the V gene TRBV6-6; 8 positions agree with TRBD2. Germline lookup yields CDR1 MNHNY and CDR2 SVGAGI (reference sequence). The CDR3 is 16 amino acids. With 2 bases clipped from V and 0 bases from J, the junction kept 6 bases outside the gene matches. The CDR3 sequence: CASSYRTSGYSYEQYF. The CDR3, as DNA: TGTGCCAGCAGTTACCGTACTAGCGGCTACTCCTACGAGCAGTACTTC.

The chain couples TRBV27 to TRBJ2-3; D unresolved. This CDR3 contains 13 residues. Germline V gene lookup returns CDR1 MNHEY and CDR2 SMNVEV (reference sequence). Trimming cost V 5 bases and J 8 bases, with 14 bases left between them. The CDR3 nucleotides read TGTGCCAGCAGTCCTCGGCTGTCGGGTACGCAGTATTTT. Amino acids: CASSPRLSGTQYF.

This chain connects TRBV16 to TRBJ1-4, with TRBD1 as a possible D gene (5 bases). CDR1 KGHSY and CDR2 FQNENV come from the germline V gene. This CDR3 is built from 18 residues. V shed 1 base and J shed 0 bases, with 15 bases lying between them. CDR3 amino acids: CASSQFPTAPATNEKLFF. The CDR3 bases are TGTGCCAGCAGCCAATTCCCGACAGCCCCTGCAACTAATGAAAAACTGTTTTTT.

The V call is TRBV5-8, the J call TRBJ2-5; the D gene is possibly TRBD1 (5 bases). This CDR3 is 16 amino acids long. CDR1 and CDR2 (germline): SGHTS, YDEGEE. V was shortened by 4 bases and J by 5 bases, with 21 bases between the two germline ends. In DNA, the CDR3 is TGTGCCAGCAGCACAGGCGTAGGAACGCCCGTCGAGACCCAGTACTTC. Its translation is CASSTGVGTPVETQYF.

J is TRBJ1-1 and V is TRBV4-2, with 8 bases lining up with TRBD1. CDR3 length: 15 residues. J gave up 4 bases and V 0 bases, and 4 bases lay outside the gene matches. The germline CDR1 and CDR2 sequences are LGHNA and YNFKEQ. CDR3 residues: CASSQEGTGGTEAFF. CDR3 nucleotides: TGTGCCAGCAGCCAAGAGGGAACAGGGGGCACTGAAGCTTTCTTT.